This T cell receptor beta chain was recorded in a study of blood T cell repertoires in COVID-19. Study information: Sample material is recorded as cDNA or gDNA derived from T cells, B-cell-depleted T cells, or PBMCs.

Recruits, aged about 18 to 100 years, lived in 24 US areas. In the source study's methods: Amplified reference gene primers provided the basis for estimating nucleated cell counts. Sequencing was performed with immunoSEQ multiplex PCR; in TCRdb, only in-frame clones are kept and a portion is missing. Clone size and the V and J calls come from that table; the DNA yielded D and trimming. Altogether 470,000 or so clones are present, roughly 87% being singletons, with the ten largest covering around 1.8%. Germline lookup yields CDR1 SQVTM and CDR2 ANQGSEA. The CDR3 is 14 residues long. V was trimmed by 2 bases and J by 1 base, leaving 11 bases between them.

The sequenced sample was PBMCs or T cells enriched from blood (not recorded which). This TCR was recovered from a woman younger than 30 with acute COVID-19. The rearrangement joins TRBV29-1 to TRBJ1-1; D is undetermined. CDR3 loop: CSVEYGPKNTEAFF. For the CDR3, the DNA is TGCAGCGTTGAATATGGGCCTAAGAACACTGAAGCTTTCTTT.